The rows below give T cell receptor beta chains drawn from one sample of a study of cytomegalovirus exposure and HLA in healthy donors. The protocol was immunoSEQ multiplex PCR, while the TCRdb copy is restricted to in-frame clones and leaves out a portion. This sample has about 160,000 clones, with more than 60% found just once. Material: PBMCs. The receptors were sampled from a man aged 40-49 years in good health and CMV-seronegative. The CDR3 runs from the conserved cysteine through the conserved F or W. The D gene is left open where the match is weak. Not all rows give a size; the values are once, few, many and, for expanded clones, a class.

TRBJ1-2 | TRBV6-1 | once | TRBD1 | CASSAGTGRYYTF | TGTGCCAGCAGTGCCGGGACAGGACGATACTACACCTTC
TRBJ1-2 | TRBV7-6 | once | . | CASSLAGEYGYTF | TGTGCCAGCAGCTTAGCCGGAGAATATGGCTACACCTTC
TRBJ1-2 | TRBV27 | . | . | CASSLRQSSYGYTF | TGTGCCAGCAGTTTGCGACAGTCCTCCTATGGCTACACCTTC
TRBJ2-1 | TRBV27 | . | . | CASSLTGTRSYNEQFF | TGTGCCAGCAGCCTGACGGGGACAAGATCCTACAATGAGCAGTTCTTC
TRBJ2-7 | TRBV7-2 | once | . | CASSLYGGEQYF | TGTGCCAGCAGCTTATACGGGGGCGAGCAGTACTTC
TRBJ2-7 | TRBV11-2 | . | . | CASSPGAEQYF | TGTGCCAGCAGCCCAGGGGCCGAGCAGTACTTC
TRBJ2-2 | TRBV27 | . | TRBD2 | CASSARRRTSGGQGNTGELFF | TGTGCCAGCAGTGCGAGACGACGGACTAGCGGGGGCCAGGGCAACACCGGGGAGCTGTTTTTT
TRBJ2-7 | TRBV28 | . | . | CASSPRGGPYEQYF | TGTGCCAGCAGTCCAAGGGGGGGTCCCTACGAGCAGTACTTC
TRBJ2-5 | TRBV27 | . | TRBD1 | CASSSGTGAQYF | TGTGCCAGCAGTTCCGGGACAGGGGCTCAGTACTTC
TRBJ1-1 | TRBV4-2 | . | TRBD1 | CASSQELQGAVYTEAFF | TGTGCCAGCAGCCAAGAATTGCAGGGGGCGGTTTACACTGAAGCTTTCTTT
TRBJ2-2 | TRBV11-2 | . | . | CASSLEGPGELFF | TGTGCCAGCAGCTTAGAGGGGCCCGGGGAGCTGTTTTTT
TRBJ2-2 | TRBV6-5 | . | TRBD1 | CASRGQGDTGELFF | TGTGCCAGCAGGGGACAGGGCGACACCGGGGAGCTGTTTTTT
TRBJ2-3 | TRBV7-9 | few | TRBD2 | CASSLPDRGERGGDTQYF | TGTGCCAGCAGCTTGCCCGACCGTGGAGAGCGGGGGGGAGATACGCAGTATTTT
TRBJ1-4 | TRBV5-4 | . | TRBD1 | CASSTWAGTGDESNEKLFF | TGTGCCAGCAGCACCTGGGCGGGGACAGGGGACGAATCTAATGAAAAACTGTTTTTT
TRBJ1-2 | TRBV6-5 | . | . | CASSYDGRYGYTF | TGTGCCAGCAGTTATGATGGGCGCTATGGCTACACCTTC
TRBJ2-7 | TRBV6-1 | . | . | CASSWGQEFYEQYF | TGTGCCAGCAGTTGGGGGCAGGAGTTTTACGAGCAGTACTTC
TRBJ2-3 | TRBV9 | once | . | CASSVEGGPTTDTQYF | TGTGCCAGCAGCGTAGAGGGGGGGCCGACCACAGATACGCAGTATTTT
TRBJ2-3 | TRBV6-4 | . | . | CASSPGTDTQYF | TGTGCCAGCAGTCCGGGCACAGATACGCAGTATTTT
TRBJ2-7 | TRBV2 | . | . | CASTQDTYEQYF | TGTGCCAGCACCCAGGACACCTACGAGCAGTACTTC
TRBJ1-5 | TRBV9 | . | TRBD1 | CASSPTDREGNQPQHF | TGTGCCAGCAGCCCCACCGACAGGGAGGGCAATCAGCCCCAGCATTTT
TRBJ2-7 | TRBV29-1 | . | . | CSVVLSKSAYEQYF | TGCAGCGTCGTCTTATCAAAGTCAGCCTACGAGCAGTACTTC
TRBJ2-4 | TRBV4-3 | once | . | CASSQELRNIQYF | TGCGCCAGCAGCCAAGAACTGAGAAACATTCAGTACTTC